This entry lists 14 T cell receptor beta chains sequenced from one sample in a study of vaccination effects on CD4 cells after COVID-19. Between days 9 and 10 of culture, CD4+ T cells were separated out. Every participant took two doses of the BNT162b2 or mRNA-1273 vaccine. Only in-frame clones appear in the TCRdb table, and some are missing; sequencing was by immunoSEQ multiplex PCR. The table records about 57,000 clones, around 73% of them present only once. No antigen has been assigned to these receptors. Sequences were derived from CD4+ T cells from PBMCs cultured without peptide, sampled after COVID-19 vaccination. The source of these receptors is a human donor who received a COVID-19 vaccine.

This clone appeared a single time. This chain connects TRBV3-1 (or the pseudogene TRBV3-2) to TRBJ2-5; TRBD2 aligns across 9 bases. Germline CDR1 is LGHDT and CDR2 is YNNKEL (reference sequence). V trimming: 3 bases; J trimming: 6 bases; junction bases outside the gene matches: 11. The CDR3 has 16 residues. CDR3 nucleotides: TGTGCCAGCAGCCAGAGCGGGAGGAGGGCGCGGAAGACCCAGTACTTC. It encodes CASSQSGRRARKTQYF.

The chain recombines TRBV30 with TRBJ2-3; the D gene is possibly TRBD1 (5 bases). Germline V CDR1 and CDR2: GTSNPN, SVGIG (reference sequence). V lost 0 bases and J 2 bases, leaving 12 bases between the germline ends. The CDR3 is 15 amino acids. CDR3: CAWSVRATYTDTQYF. The DNA for the CDR3 is TGTGCCTGGAGTGTCAGGGCAACCTACACAGATACGCAGTATTTT.

The chain couples TRBV5-8 to TRBJ1-2; 8 positions agree with TRBD1. Germline loops: CDR1 SGHTS, CDR2 YDEGEE. V shed 5 bases, J shed 5 bases, and the junction held 14 bases outside the gene matches. CDR3 length: 16 residues. CDR3 DNA sequence: TGTGCCAGCAGTTCTACGGACAGGGCGACCTATTATGGCTACACCTTC. Encoded protein: CASSSTDRATYYGYTF. The full variable domain, in which reference TRBV5-8 and TRBJ1-2 provide the parts outside the CDR3, is EAGVTQSPTHLIKTRGQQATLRCSPISGHTSVYWYQQALGLGLQFLLWYDEGEERNRGNFPPRFSGRQFPNYSSELNVNALELEDSALYLCASSSTDRATYYGYTFGSGTRLTVV.

The chain employs TRBV6-1 and TRBJ1-1; D is undetermined. Germline loops: CDR1 MNHNS, CDR2 SASEGT. This CDR3 contains 15 residues. Trimming pared 2 bases from V and 1 base from J, leaving 11 bases between. CDR3 sequence (DNA): TGTGCCAGCAGTGAATTATCACGGGCGAACACTGAAGCTTTCTTT. This translates into CASSELSRANTEAFF.

This chain links TRBV4-1 with TRBJ1-2; no clear D gene. Germline V gene lookup returns CDR1 MGHRA and CDR2 YSYEKL. The CDR3 is 14 amino acids. Trimming removed 6 bases at V and 2 bases at J, with 13 bases between. The CDR3 here is CASRPATGNYGYTF. The CDR3 DNA reads as TGCGCCAGCAGGCCCGCGACGGGCAACTATGGCTACACCTTC.

V gene TRBV2 combines with J gene TRBJ1-4; the D gene is possibly TRBD1 (6 bases). The CDR3 loop spans 13 amino acids. V lost 4 bases and J 11 bases, leaving 14 bases between the germline ends. CDR1 and CDR2 from the germline V gene are SNHLY and FYNNEI. The CDR3 region is CASSGGTTRKLFF. CDR3 coding DNA: TGTGCCAGCAGTGGTGGGACAACCCGTAAACTGTTTTTT.

This sequence joins TRBV7-2 and TRBJ2-3; maybe TRBD2 (6 bases). V was pared by 8 bases and J by 3 bases, with 12 bases between. The V gene's germline CDR1 is SGHTA and CDR2 FQGNSA. This CDR3 is 13 amino acids long. The CDR3 DNA reads TGTGCCAGCGCGGGGAAACAAACAGATACGCAGTATTTT. The encoded protein is CASAGKQTDTQYF.

V usage is TRBV28 and J usage is TRBJ1-2, with D uncertain. The CDR3 is 13 amino acids. V gave up 7 bases and J gave up 3 bases, with 12 bases separating them. Germline CDR1 reads MDHEN; CDR2 reads SYDVKM. This chain's CDR3 is CASTPGKYYGYTF. The CDR3 DNA follows: TGTGCCAGCACCCCGGGCAAATACTATGGCTACACCTTC.

The rearrangement links TRBV2 to TRBJ1-1; D ambiguous. Germline-derived CDR1 and CDR2 are SNHLY and FYNNEI. CDR3 length equals 14 residues. V shed 3 bases and J shed 5 bases, with 13 bases lying between them. CDR3 sequence (DNA): TGTGCCAGCAGTGAGGTGCTGGGGTCAACTGAAGCTTTCTTT. This gives the protein CASSEVLGSTEAFF.

The rearrangement uses TRBV7-2 and TRBJ2-3; 7 bases fit TRBD1. The length of the CDR3 is 14 residues. Trimming at V came to 4 bases and at J to 10 bases, leaving 11 bases not matched to a gene. Germline V gene data show CDR1 as SGHTA and CDR2 as FQGNSA. CDR3 DNA: TGTGCCAGCAGCTCGGGGCAGGGGGAAAGGGCGCAGTATTTT. Protein product: CASSSGQGERAQYF.

The chain combines TRBV7-6 with TRBJ2-5; 11 bases match TRBD2. Germline V gives CDR1 SGHVS, CDR2 FNYEAQ. V was clipped by 3 bases and J by 1 base; unmatched bases: 1. There are 15 residues in the CDR3. CDR3 bases: TGTGCCAGCAGCTTTAGCGGGGGGGCCCAAGAGACCCAGTACTTC. Residues: CASSFSGGAQETQYF. The complete variable domain, with remaining parts taken from reference TRBV7-6 and TRBJ2-5, reads GAGVSQSPRYKVTKRGQDVALRCDPISGHVSLYWYRQALGQGPEFLTYFNYEAQQDKSGLPNDRFSAERPEGSISTLTIQRTEQRDSAMYRCASSFSGGAQETQYFGPGTRLLVL.

For the CDR3, the DNA is TGCGCCAGCAGCCTCAGGGGGCAGGCGGAGACCCAGTACTTC. This codes for CASSLRGQAETQYF. The chain employs TRBV5-1 and TRBJ2-5; 8 bases agree with TRBD1. V lost 4 bases to trimming and J lost 5 bases; unmatched junction nucleotides: 7. Germline lookup yields CDR1 SGHRS and CDR2 YFSETQ. The CDR3 covers 14 residues.

The genes are TRBV6-2 or TRBV6-3 and TRBJ2-5; possible D gene TRBD2, 5 bases. CDR3 length: 14 residues. Germline V lookup: CDR1 MNHEY, CDR2 SVGEGT. V was pared by 5 bases and J by 0 bases, with 10 bases between. CDR3 bases: TGTGCCAGCAGTAGACCGGGAAACCAAGAGACCCAGTACTTC. It yields the protein CASSRPGNQETQYF.

This clone was counted a single time. The gene calls are TRBV28 and TRBJ1-4; D gene uncertain. The CDR3 is 16 residues long. Germline assignment: CDR1 MDHEN and CDR2 SYDVKM. Trimming took 4 bases from V and 2 from J, leaving 14 bases between them. The CDR3 reads CASSSGRTPTNEKLFF. CDR3 DNA: TGTGCCAGCAGTTCTGGACGGACCCCCACTAATGAAAAACTGTTTTTT.